These T cell receptor beta chains were read from a single sample in a study of CD8 T cells in ankylosing spondylitis. TCRdb re-called the 5' RACE reads through MiXCR, storing one row per CDR3 protein. The sample includes 240,000 or so distinct CDR3 sequences, approximately 12% seen only once; the top ten take less than 7%. The specimen was blood, either unsorted or a sorted T cell fraction (not recorded which). These receptors originate from a male donor with ankylosing spondylitis or in good health (not recorded which). Each CDR3 is given with its conserved first and last residue. Each record gives: CDR3 protein, CDR3 DNA, J gene, V gene, D gene, clone size. A D gene is named only where the DNA matches it firmly. Some rows have no size entry. The others give once, few or many, or a class for an expanded clone.

CASSTGGGVTDTQYF,TGTGCCAGCAGCACCGGAGGGGGGGTGACAGATACGCAGTATTTT,TRBJ2-3,TRBV9,NA,many
CSATPGDKNTEAFF,TGCAGTGCTACTCCTGGGGACAAGAACACTGAAGCTTTCTTT,TRBJ1-1,TRBV20-1,NA,many
CSASKSPATDTQYF,TGCAGTGCTAGTAAGAGTCCTGCCACAGATACGCAGTATTTT,TRBJ2-3,TRBV20-1,NA,many
CASNGRFQETQYF,TGTGCCAGCAATGGGCGGTTCCAAGAGACCCAGTACTTC,TRBJ2-5,TRBV2,NA,NA
CASSSPGTSGQPLSYNEQFF,TGTGCCAGCAGTTCACCAGGGACTAGCGGGCAACCCCTCTCCTACAATGAGCAGTTCTTC,TRBJ2-1,TRBV28,TRBD2,NA
CASRAGELFF,TGCGCCAGCAGAGCCGGGGAGCTGTTTTTT,TRBJ2-2,TRBV10-2,NA,many
CASSFMGHRGPGELFF,TGCGCCAGCAGCTTCATGGGACACAGAGGGCCCGGGGAGCTGTTTTTT,TRBJ2-2,TRBV5-1,NA,many
CASSPGAGGQETQYF,TGTGCCAGCAGTCCCGGGGCGGGGGGCCAAGAGACCCAGTACTTC,TRBJ2-5,TRBV12-3/TRBV12-4,TRBD2,many
CASAEVLYGYTF,TGTGCCAGCGCAGAAGTGCTTTATGGCTACACCTTC,TRBJ1-2,TRBV28,NA,NA
CASSPGQGIYEQYF,TGTGCCAGCAGCCCGGGACAGGGCATATACGAGCAGTACTTC,TRBJ2-7,TRBV6-1,TRBD1,many
CSASPPGGRAHGELFF,TGCAGTGCTAGCCCCCCGGGCGGGAGGGCCCACGGGGAGCTGTTTTTT,TRBJ2-2,TRBV20-1,TRBD2,many
CASSLLGGVRETQYF,TGCGCCAGCAGCCTCCTAGGTGGGGTTCGAGAGACCCAGTACTTC,TRBJ2-5,TRBV5-1,NA,NA
CSVYSGAGYTF,TGCAGCGTATACTCAGGGGCTGGCTACACCTTC,TRBJ1-2,TRBV29-1,NA,many
CATRQTLKTGELFF,TGCGCCACCCGACAAACCCTAAAGACCGGGGAGCTGTTTTTT,TRBJ2-2,TRBV5-1,NA,many
CASSSTGGAGAFF,TGTGCCAGCAGTTCAACAGGGGGAGCCGGAGCTTTCTTT,TRBJ1-1,TRBV6-6,TRBD1,many
CAWSPAGYGANVLTF,TGTGCCTGGAGCCCAGCGGGATATGGGGCCAACGTCCTGACTTTC,TRBJ2-6,TRBV30,TRBD2,NA
CASSPRTREGNEQFF,TGTGCCAGCAGCCCCCGGACTAGGGAAGGGAATGAGCAGTTCTTC,TRBJ2-1,TRBV9,TRBD2,many
CAISPLAAQETQYF,TGTGCCATCAGTCCCCTCGCGGCACAAGAGACCCAGTACTTC,TRBJ2-5,TRBV10-3,NA,many
CASSLGGIEYGGYTF,TGTGCCAGCAGCTTGGGGGGTATCGAGTATGGTGGCTACACCTTC,TRBJ1-2,TRBV5-4,NA,NA
CSASGSGNEQFF,TGCAGTGCTAGCGGGAGTGGTAATGAGCAGTTCTTC,TRBJ2-1,TRBV20-1,NA,many
CASSRPGGLNNEQFF,TGTGCCAGCAGCCGTCCGGGGGGCCTGAACAATGAGCAGTTCTTC,TRBJ2-1,TRBV4-2,NA,few
CSVDGTSINEQFF,TGCAGCGTTGACGGGACTAGCATCAATGAGCAGTTCTTC,TRBJ2-1,TRBV29-1,TRBD2,many
CASSPGGAETQYF,TGTGCCAGCAGCCCAGGGGGCGCAGAGACCCAGTACTTC,TRBJ2-5,TRBV12-3/TRBV12-4,TRBD1,many
CSARGPLAGGPDTQYF,TGCAGTGCTAGAGGCCCCCTAGCGGGAGGGCCCGATACGCAGTATTTT,TRBJ2-3,TRBV20-1,TRBD2,NA
CASSHPGAATGAQYF,TGTGCCAGCAGCCACCCAGGGGCGGCAACAGGTGCCCAGTACTTC,TRBJ2-5,TRBV14,NA,NA
CASSLVRGGDTEAFF,TGTGCCAGCAGCTTAGTCAGGGGGGGAGACACTGAAGCTTTCTTT,TRBJ1-1,TRBV7-2,TRBD1,few
CASSFRVGNQPQHF,TGTGCCAGCAGCTTCCGGGTGGGCAATCAGCCCCAGCATTTT,TRBJ1-5,TRBV7-2,NA,NA
CASSPGTSGGSVSSEQYF,TGTGCCAGCAGCCCCGGGACTAGCGGGGGCTCCGTATCTTCCGAGCAGTACTTC,TRBJ2-7,TRBV9,TRBD2,many
CASSRGTGGNYGYTF,TGTGCCAGCAGCCGAGGGACAGGGGGAAACTATGGCTACACCTTC,TRBJ1-2,TRBV12-3/TRBV12-4,TRBD1,many
CASSSDNTGELFF,TGTGCCAGCAGCTCAGACAACACCGGGGAGCTGTTTTTT,TRBJ2-2,TRBV7-6,NA,few
CSAQLDSYEQYF,TGCAGCGCCCAACTGGACAGCTACGAGCAGTACTTC,TRBJ2-7,TRBV29-1,NA,few
CASSKAEVSEQFF,TGTGCCAGCAGCAAAGCAGAGGTCAGTGAGCAGTTCTTC,TRBJ2-1,TRBV11-2,NA,NA
CASSVGTTKEQFF,TGTGCCAGCAGCGTCGGGACTACAAAAGAGCAGTTCTTC,TRBJ2-1,TRBV9,TRBD2,many
CASSLAGQSVPNEQFF,TGTGCCAGCAGCTTAGCGGGACAGAGCGTTCCAAATGAGCAGTTCTTC,TRBJ2-1,TRBV7-9,TRBD1,NA
CSPQGNTEAFF,TGCAGTCCCCAGGGGAACACTGAAGCTTTCTTT,TRBJ1-1,TRBV20-1,NA,many
CASSPLGGPSETQYF,TGCGCCAGCAGCCCGCTTGGGGGGCCTTCTGAGACCCAGTACTTC,TRBJ2-5,TRBV5-1,NA,few
CASSLAAGGSHGELFF,TGTGCCAGCAGCTTAGCAGCAGGGGGTAGTCACGGTGAGCTGTTTTTT,TRBJ2-2,TRBV11-2,TRBD1,few
CASSLTSGGNYNEQFF,TGTGCCAGCAGTTTGACTAGCGGGGGAAACTACAATGAGCAGTTCTTC,TRBJ2-1,TRBV27,TRBD2,many
CASSLDKDTQYF,TGTGCCAGCAGCCTAGATAAAGATACGCAGTATTTT,TRBJ2-3,TRBV2,NA,few
CASSSRTPYSKNDGYTF,TGTGCCAGCAGTTCGCGGACCCCGTATAGTAAGAACGATGGCTACACCTTC,TRBJ1-2,TRBV28,NA,many
CASSLDGDWTDTQYF,TGCGCCAGCAGCTTGGATGGGGATTGGACAGATACGCAGTATTTT,TRBJ2-3,TRBV5-1,NA,many
CASSFRRGGSTDTQYF,TGTGCCAGCAGCTTTAGACGGGGAGGGAGCACAGATACGCAGTATTTT,TRBJ2-3,TRBV7-2,TRBD2,few